A single sample gave rise to the 3 T cell receptor beta chains below, sequenced in a study of identical twins. From the 5' RACE reads, TCRdb called clonotypes with MiXCR, one entry per CDR3 protein. The data show about 330,000 distinct CDR3 sequences, around an eighth seen once. These same records also appear under a second study, on yellow fever vaccine responses in identical twins.

The sample consisted of CD8+ T cells sorted from blood. The source of these receptors is a woman between 18 and 29 years old in good health.

V gene TRBV20-1 combines with J gene TRBJ1-4, with TRBD1 matching 7 bases. The V gene's germline CDR1 is DFQATT and CDR2 SNEGSKA (reference sequence). Germline trimming cut 6 bases from V and 8 bases from J; bases unmatched to any gene: 9. The CDR3 is made up of 13 amino acids. CDR3 residues: CSATGTAGEKLFF. CDR3 DNA sequence: TGCAGTGCCACGGGGACAGCGGGGGAAAAACTGTTTTTT.

This clonotype was observed a few times. V is TRBV29-1 and J is TRBJ2-1; either TRBD1 or TRBD2 may supply D (5 bases each). Germline-derived CDR1 and CDR2 are SQVTM and ANQGSEA. The CDR3 sequence is 15 residues long. The V end was cut by 6 bases, the J end by 1 base, with 16 bases between. The CDR3: CSVPKGPQSYNEQFF. The CDR3 DNA reads TGCAGCGTGCCCAAGGGACCGCAATCCTACAATGAGCAGTTCTTC.

This clonotype has more than one count but fewer than ten. J is TRBJ1-1 and V is TRBV7-3; weak D call: TRBD1 (5 bases). There are 17 residues in the CDR3. Trimming pared 2 bases from V and 4 bases from J, leaving 20 bases between. Germline-derived CDR1 and CDR2 are SGHTA and FQGTGA. This CDR3 reads CASSLGGGGGRGTEAFF. The CDR3 DNA reads as TGTGCCAGCAGCTTAGGGGGAGGCGGAGGACGGGGCACTGAAGCTTTCTTT.